This TCR beta chain was identified in a study of blood T cell repertoires in COVID-19. Study summary: PBMCs, B-cell-depleted T cells, or T cells provided the cDNA or gDNA that made up the material.

This CDR3 comprises 12 residues. V was shortened by 2 bases and J by 8 bases, with 7 bases between the two germline ends. Repertoires were generated with immunoSEQ multiplex PCR, while TCRdb's copy carries only in-frame clones and drops some. The sample has around 150,000 clones, approximately 84% seen once. V is TRBV12-3 or TRBV12-4 and J is TRBJ2-1, with D uncertain. Sequenced sample: peripheral blood. This receptor was obtained from a man between 65 and 85 years old with acute or convalescent COVID-19. The CDR3 here is CASSLNSDEQFF. Written as DNA, the CDR3 is TGTGCCAGCAGTTTAAATTCCGATGAGCAGTTCTTC.